This TCR beta chain was obtained from a study of shared clonotypes between healthy human individuals. Study background: For every donor, three CD4 naive, three CD4 memory, two CD8 naive and one CD8 memory plates were used.

The data were produced by immunoSEQ multiplex PCR, yet TCRdb's version contains in-frame clones alone and is incomplete. Of approximately 2.1 million clones in the sample, approximately 93% are singletons; the top ten hold approximately 0.4%. Study observations and caveats: Sharing across a few donors was seen in around 5.1% of naive CD4 clonotypes.

Looked up from germline, CDR1 is SGHTA and CDR2 is FQGNSA. Between the trimmed V and J ends, which lost 5 bases and 6 bases, there was a span of 19 bases. This CDR3 is 16 amino acids long. As concerns this clone: The antigen is undetermined.

This TCR derives from a man younger than 35 in good health. Some clones in this sample may be carry-over from other donors' samples. Source material: naive CD4+ T cells from PBMCs. Subset meaning: CD45RA+ positively selected. V and J are TRBV7-2 and TRBJ2-2, with D possibly being TRBD1 (5 bases). CDR3 in DNA: TGTGCCAGCAGCCCGCCCGGCAGGGAAATCGCCGGGGAGCTGTTTTTT. Translating it yields CASSPPGREIAGELFF.